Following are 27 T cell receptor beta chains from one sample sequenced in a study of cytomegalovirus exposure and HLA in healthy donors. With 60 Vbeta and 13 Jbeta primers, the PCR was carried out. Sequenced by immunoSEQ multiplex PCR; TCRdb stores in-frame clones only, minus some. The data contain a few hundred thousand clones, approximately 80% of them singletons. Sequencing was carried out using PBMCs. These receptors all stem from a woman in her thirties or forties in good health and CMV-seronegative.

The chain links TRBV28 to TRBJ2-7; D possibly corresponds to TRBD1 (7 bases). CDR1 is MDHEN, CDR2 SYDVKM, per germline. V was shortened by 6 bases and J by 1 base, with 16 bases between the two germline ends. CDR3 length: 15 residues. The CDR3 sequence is CASSPGGSGSYEQYF. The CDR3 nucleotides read TGTGCCAGCAGCCCAGGGGGGTCGGGGTCCTACGAGCAGTACTTC.

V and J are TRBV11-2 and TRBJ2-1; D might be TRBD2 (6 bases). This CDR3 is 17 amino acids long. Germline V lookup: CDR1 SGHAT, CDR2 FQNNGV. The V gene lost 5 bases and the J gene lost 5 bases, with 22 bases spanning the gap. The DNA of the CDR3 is TGTGCCAGCAGCCCTCTGATGGGTTGGGGGGAAAACAATGAGCAGTTCTTC. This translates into CASSPLMGWGENNEQFF.

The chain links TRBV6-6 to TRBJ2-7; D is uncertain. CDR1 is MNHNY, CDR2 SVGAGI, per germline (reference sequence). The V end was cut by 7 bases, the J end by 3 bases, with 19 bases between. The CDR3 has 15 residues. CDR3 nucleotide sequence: TGTGCCAGCAAGGAAGGCTCCGGAGACGACTACGAGCAGTACTTC. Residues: CASKEGSGDDYEQYF.

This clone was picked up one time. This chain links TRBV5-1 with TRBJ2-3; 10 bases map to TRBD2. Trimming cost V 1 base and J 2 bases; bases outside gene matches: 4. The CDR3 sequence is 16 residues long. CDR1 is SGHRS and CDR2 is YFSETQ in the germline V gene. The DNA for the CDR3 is TGCGCCAGCAGCTTGATTACTAGCGGGGCCACAGATACGCAGTATTTT. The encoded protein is CASSLITSGATDTQYF.

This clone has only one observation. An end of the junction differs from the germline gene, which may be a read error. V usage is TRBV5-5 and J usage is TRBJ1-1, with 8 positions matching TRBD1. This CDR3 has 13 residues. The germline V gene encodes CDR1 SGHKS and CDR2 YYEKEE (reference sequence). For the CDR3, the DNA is TGTGCCAGCAGCTTGGTAGTTACGGACAGGGACCAGTTT. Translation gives CASSLVVTDRDQF.

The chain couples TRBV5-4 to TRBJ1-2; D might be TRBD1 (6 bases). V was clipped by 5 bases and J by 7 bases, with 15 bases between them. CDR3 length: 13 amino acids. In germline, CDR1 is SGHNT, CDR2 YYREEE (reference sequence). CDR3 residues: CASSSNQGFGYTF. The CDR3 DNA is TGTGCCAGCAGTTCGAACCAGGGGTTTGGCTACACCTTC.

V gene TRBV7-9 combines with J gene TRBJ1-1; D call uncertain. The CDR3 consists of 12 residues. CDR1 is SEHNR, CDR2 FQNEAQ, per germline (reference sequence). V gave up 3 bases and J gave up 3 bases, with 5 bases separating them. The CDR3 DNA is TGTGCCAGCAGCTTCGGGGACACTGAAGCTTTCTTT. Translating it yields CASSFGDTEAFF.

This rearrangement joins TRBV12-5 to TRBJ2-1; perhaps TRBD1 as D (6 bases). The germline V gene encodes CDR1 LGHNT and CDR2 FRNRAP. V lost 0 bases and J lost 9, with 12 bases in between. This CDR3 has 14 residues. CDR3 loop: CASGLVQGIGEQFF. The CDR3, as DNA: TGTGCTAGTGGTTTGGTACAGGGTATCGGTGAGCAGTTCTTC.

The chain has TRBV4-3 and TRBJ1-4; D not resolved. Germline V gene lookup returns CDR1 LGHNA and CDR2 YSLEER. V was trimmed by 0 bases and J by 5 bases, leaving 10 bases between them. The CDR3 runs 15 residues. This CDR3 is CASSQDYRRNEKLFF. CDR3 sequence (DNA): TGCGCCAGCAGCCAAGATTATAGGCGGAATGAAAAACTGTTTTTT.

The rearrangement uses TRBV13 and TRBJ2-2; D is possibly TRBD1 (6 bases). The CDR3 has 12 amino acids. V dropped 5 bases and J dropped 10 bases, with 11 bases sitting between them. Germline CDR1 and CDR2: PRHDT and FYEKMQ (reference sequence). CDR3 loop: CASSQGQPELFF. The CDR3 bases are TGTGCCAGCAGCCAAGGACAGCCGGAGCTGTTTTTT.

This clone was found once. The CDR3: CASSTSEVYEQYF. The CDR3, as DNA: TGCGCCAGCAGCACTAGCGAAGTCTACGAGCAGTACTTC. V usage is TRBV5-1 and J usage is TRBJ2-7, with 7 bases identical to TRBD2. CDR3 size: 13 residues. With V trimmed by 4 bases and J by 3 bases, 4 bases remained unmatched. Germline lookup yields CDR1 SGHRS and CDR2 YFSETQ.

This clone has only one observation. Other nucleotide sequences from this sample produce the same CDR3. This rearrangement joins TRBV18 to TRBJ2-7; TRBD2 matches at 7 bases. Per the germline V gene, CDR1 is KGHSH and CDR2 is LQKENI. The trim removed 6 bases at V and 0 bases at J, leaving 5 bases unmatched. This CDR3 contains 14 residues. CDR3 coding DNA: TGTGCCAGCTCTACCGGCGGGAGCTCCTACGAGCAGTACTTC. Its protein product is CASSTGGSSYEQYF.

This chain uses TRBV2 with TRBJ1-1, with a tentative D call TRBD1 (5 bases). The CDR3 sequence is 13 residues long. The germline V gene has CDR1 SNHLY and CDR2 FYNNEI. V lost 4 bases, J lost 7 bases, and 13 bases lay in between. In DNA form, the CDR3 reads TGTGCCAGCAGTGGAACAGGCCTGGGTGAAGCTTTCTTT. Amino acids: CASSGTGLGEAFF. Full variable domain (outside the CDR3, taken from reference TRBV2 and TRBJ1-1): EPEVTQTPSHQVTQMGQEVILRCVPISNHLYFYWYRQILGQKVEFLVSFYNNEISEKSEIFDDQFSVERPDGSNFTLKIRSTKLEDSAMYFCASSGTGLGEAFFGQGTRLTVV.

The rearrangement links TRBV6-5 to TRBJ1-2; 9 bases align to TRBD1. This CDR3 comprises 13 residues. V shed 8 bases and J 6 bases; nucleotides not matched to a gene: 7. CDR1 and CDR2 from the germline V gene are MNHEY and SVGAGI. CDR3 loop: CASGPGQGDGYTF. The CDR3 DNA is TGTGCCAGCGGTCCGGGACAGGGCGATGGCTACACCTTC.

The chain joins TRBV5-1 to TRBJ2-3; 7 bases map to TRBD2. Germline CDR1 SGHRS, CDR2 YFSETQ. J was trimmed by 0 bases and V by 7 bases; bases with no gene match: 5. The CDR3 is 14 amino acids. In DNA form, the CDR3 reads TGCGCCAGCGCTCCGGGACTAAGCACAGATACGCAGTATTTT. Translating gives CASAPGLSTDTQYF.

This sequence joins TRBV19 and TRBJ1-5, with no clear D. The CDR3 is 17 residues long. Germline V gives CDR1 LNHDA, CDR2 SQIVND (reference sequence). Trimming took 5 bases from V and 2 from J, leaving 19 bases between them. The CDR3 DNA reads TGTGCCAGTAGTCATGCCCGAGGGAATGCTGGCAATCAGCCCCAGCATTTT. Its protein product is CASSHARGNAGNQPQHF.

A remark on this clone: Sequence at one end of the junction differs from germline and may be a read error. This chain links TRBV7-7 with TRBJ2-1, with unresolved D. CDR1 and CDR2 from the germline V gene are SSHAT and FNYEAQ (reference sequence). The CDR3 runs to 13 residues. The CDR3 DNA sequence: TGTGCTAGCAGCTTAGAGGTCTCCACAGCGCAGTTCTTC. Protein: CASSLEVSTAQFF.

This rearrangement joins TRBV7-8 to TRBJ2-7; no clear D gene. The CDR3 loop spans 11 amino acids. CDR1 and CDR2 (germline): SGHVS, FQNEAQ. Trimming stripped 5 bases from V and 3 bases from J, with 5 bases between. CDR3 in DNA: TGTGCCAGCAGCCCAAACTACGAGCAGTACTTC. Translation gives CASSPNYEQYF. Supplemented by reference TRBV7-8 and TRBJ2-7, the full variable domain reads GAGVSQSPRYKVAKRGQDVALRCDPISGHVSLFWYQQALGQGPEFLTYFQNEAQLDKSGLPSDRFFAERPEGSVSTLKIQRTQQEDSAVYLCASSPNYEQYFGPGTRLTVT.

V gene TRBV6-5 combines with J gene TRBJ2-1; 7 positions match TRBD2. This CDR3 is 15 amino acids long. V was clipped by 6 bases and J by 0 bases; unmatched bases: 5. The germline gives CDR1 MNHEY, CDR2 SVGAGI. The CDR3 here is CASRTGGGSYNEQFF. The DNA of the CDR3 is TGTGCCAGCAGGACTGGCGGGGGCTCCTACAATGAGCAGTTCTTC.

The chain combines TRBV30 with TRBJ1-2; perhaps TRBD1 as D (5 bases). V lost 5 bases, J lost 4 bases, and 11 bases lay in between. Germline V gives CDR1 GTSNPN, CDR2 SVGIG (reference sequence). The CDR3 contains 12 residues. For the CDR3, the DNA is TGTGCCTGGCGCGGACAAAGCTATGGCTACACCTTC. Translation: CAWRGQSYGYTF.

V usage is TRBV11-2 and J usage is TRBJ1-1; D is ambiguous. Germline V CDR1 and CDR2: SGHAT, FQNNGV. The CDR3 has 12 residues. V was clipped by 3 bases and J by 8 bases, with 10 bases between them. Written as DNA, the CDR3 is TGTGCCAGCAGCTTCGTGGGGAGGGAAGCTTTCTTT. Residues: CASSFVGREAFF. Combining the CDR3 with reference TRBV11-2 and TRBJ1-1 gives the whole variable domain EAGVAQSPRYKIIEKRQSVAFWCNPISGHATLYWYQQILGQGPKLLIQFQNNGVVDDSQLPKDRFSAERLKGVDSTLKIQPAKLEDSAVYLCASSFVGREAFFGQGTRLTVV.

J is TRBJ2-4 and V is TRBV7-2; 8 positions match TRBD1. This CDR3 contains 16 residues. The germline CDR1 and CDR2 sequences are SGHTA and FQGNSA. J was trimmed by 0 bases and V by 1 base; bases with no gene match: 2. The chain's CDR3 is CASSLGDRSAKNIQYF. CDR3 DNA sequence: TGTGCCAGCAGCTTAGGGGACAGGTCAGCCAAAAACATTCAGTACTTC. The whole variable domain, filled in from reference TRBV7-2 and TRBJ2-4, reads GAGVSQSPSNKVTEKGKDVELRCDPISGHTALYWYRQSLGQGLEFLIYFQGNSAPDKSGLPSDRFSAERTGGSVSTLTIQRTQQEDSAVYLCASSLGDRSAKNIQYFGAGTRLSVL.

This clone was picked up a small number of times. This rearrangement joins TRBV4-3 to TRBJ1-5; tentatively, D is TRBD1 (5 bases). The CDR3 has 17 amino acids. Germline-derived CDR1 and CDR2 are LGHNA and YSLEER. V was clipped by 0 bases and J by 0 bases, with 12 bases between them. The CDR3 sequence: CASSQERYRYSNQPQHF. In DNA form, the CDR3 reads TGCGCCAGCAGCCAAGAGAGGTACAGGTATAGCAATCAGCCCCAGCATTTT.

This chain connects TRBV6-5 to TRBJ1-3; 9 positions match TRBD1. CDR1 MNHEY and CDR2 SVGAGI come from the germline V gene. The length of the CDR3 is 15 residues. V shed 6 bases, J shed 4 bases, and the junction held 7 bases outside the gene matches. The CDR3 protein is CASRPGGTGGNTIYF. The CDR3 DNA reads TGTGCCAGCAGACCTGGGGGGACAGGGGGAAACACCATATATTTT.

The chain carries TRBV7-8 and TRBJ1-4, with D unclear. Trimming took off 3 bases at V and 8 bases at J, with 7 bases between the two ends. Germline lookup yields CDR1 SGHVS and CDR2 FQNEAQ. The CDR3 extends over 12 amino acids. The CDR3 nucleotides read TGTGCCAGCAGCTTTAACCGGGAAAAACTGTTTTTT. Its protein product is CASSFNREKLFF.

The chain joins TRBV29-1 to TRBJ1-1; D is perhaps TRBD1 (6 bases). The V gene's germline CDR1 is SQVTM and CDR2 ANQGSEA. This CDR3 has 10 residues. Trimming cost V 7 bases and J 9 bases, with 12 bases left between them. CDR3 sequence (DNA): TGCAGCGCCGGACAGCAGCAAGCTTTCTTT. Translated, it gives CSAGQQQAFF.

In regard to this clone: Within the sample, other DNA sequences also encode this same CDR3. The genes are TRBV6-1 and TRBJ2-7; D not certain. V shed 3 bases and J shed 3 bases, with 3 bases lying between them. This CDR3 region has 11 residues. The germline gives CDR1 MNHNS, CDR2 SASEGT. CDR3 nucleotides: TGTGCCAGCAGTGATTACTACGAGCAGTACTTC. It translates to CASSDYYEQYF.